This TCR beta chain is from a study of blood T cell repertoires in COVID-19. Overall study context: Sites in the United States, Italy and Spain provided acute and convalescent COVID-19 samples. PBMCs, B-cell-depleted T cells, or T cells provided the cDNA or gDNA that made up the material.

This clone was found once. The V and J ends lost 3 bases and 1 base, in that order; junction bases with no gene match: 5. The V gene's germline CDR1 is SGHAT and CDR2 FQNNGV. The CDR3 is 15 amino acids. Original processing notes: For nucleated cells, counts were estimated from reference gene primer amplification. Sequencing was performed with immunoSEQ multiplex PCR; in TCRdb, only in-frame clones are kept and a portion is missing. V, J and clone size reflect that table, while D and trimming were determined from the DNA. The data contain 65,000 to 85,000 clones, approximately 89% of them singletons. J is TRBJ2-5 and V is TRBV11-2, with 7 bases aligning to TRBD1. The sample taken for sequencing was peripheral blood. The source is a man aged 45-65 years with active COVID-19. The CDR3 region has the DNA TGTGCCAGCAGCTTGACAGGGTATATCCAAGAGACCCAGTACTTC. Translating it yields CASSLTGYIQETQYF.